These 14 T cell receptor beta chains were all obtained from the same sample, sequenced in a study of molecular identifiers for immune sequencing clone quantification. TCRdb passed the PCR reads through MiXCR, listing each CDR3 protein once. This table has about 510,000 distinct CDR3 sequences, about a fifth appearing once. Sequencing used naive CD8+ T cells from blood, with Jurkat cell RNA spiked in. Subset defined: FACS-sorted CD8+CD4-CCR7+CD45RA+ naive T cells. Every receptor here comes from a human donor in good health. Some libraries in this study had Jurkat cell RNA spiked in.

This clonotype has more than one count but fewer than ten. CDR3: CASSDFTGGAFF. CDR3 nucleotide sequence: TGTGCCAGCAGTGATTTTACGGGGGGAGCTTTCTTT. The chain couples TRBV2 to TRBJ1-1, with a weak D call TRBD1 (5 bases). CDR1 and CDR2 from the germline V gene are SNHLY and FYNNEI. V dropped 3 bases and J dropped 10 bases, with 12 bases sitting between them. This CDR3 is 12 amino acids long.

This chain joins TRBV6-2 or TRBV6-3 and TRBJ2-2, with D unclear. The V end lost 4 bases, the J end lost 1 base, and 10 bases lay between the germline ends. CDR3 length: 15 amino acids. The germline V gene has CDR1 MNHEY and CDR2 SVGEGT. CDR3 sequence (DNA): TGTGCCAGCAGTTGCGCCGCGAGGAACACCGGGGAGCTGTTTTTT. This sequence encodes CASSCAARNTGELFF.

The CDR3 here is CASSYSSGVGRNTEAFF. For the CDR3, the DNA is TGTGCCAGCAGTTACTCTTCAGGGGTAGGACGGAACACTGAAGCTTTCTTT. The V gene is TRBV6-5, the J gene TRBJ1-1; possibly TRBD1 for D (6 bases). Germline CDR1 reads MNHEY; CDR2 reads SVGAGI. Trimming shortened V by 0 bases and J by 1 base, and 15 bases separated the two germline ends. The CDR3 runs 17 residues.

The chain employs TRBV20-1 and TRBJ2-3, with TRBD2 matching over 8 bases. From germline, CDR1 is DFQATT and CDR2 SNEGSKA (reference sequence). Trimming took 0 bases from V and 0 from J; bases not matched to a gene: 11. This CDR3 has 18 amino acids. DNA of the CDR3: TGCAGTGCTAGAGACCCAGCGGGGGTCTTACCTAGCACAGATACGCAGTATTTT. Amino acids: CSARDPAGVLPSTDTQYF.

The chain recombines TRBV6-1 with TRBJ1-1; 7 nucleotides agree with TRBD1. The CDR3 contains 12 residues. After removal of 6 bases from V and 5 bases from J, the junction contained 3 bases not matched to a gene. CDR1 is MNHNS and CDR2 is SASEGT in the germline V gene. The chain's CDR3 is CASRPQGTEAFF. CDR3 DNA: TGTGCCAGCAGGCCACAGGGGACTGAAGCTTTCTTT.

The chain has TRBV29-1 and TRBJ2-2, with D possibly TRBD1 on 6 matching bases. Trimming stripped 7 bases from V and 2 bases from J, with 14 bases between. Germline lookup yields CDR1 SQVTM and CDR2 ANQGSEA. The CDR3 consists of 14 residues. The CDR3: CSANRDINTGELFF. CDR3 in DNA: TGCAGCGCCAACCGGGACATAAACACCGGGGAGCTGTTTTTT.

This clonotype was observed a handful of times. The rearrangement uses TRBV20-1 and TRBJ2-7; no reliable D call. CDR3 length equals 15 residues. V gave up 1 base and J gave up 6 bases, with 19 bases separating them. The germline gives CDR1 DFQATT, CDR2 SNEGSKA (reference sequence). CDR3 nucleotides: TGCAGTGCTAGAGTCTCCGGGCTGGGATTGGGCGAGCAGTACTTC. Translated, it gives CSARVSGLGLGEQYF.

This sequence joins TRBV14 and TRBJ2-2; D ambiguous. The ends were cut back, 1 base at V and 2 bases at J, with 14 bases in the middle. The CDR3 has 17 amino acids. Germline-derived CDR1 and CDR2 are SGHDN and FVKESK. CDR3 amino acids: CASSQVGRTDNTGELFF. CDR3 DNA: TGTGCCAGCAGCCAAGTAGGGCGGACGGATAACACCGGGGAGCTGTTTTTT.

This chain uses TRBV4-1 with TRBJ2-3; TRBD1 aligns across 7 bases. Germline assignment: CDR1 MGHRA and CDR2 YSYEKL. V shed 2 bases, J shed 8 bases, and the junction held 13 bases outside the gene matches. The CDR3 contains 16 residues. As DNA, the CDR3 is TGCGCCAGCAGCCAATCGCCGAGTCAGGGGGTAGTTACGCAGTATTTT. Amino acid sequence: CASSQSPSQGVVTQYF.

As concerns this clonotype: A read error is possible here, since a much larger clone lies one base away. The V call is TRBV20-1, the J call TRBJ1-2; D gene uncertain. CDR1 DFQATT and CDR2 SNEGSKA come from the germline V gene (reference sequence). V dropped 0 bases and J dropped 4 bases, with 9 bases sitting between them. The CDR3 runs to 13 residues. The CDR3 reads CSARDRSPYGYTF. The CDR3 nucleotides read TGCAGTGCTAGAGATCGATCGCCCTATGGCTACACCTTC.

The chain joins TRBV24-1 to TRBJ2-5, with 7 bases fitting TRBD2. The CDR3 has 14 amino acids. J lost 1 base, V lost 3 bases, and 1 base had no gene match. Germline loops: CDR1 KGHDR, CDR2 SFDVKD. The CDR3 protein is CATSDLAAQETQYF. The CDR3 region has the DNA TGTGCCACCAGTGATCTAGCGGCCCAAGAGACCCAGTACTTC.

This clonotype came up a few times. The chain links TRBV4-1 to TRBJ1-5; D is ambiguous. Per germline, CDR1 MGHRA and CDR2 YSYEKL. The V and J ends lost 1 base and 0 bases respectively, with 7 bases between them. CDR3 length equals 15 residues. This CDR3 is CASSQVLFSNQPQHF. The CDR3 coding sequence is TGCGCCAGCAGCCAAGTTTTATTTAGCAATCAGCCCCAGCATTTT.

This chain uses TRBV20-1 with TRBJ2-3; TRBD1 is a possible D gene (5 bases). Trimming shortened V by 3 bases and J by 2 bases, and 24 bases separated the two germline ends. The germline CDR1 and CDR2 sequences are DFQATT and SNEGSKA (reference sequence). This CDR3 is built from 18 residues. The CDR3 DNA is TGCAGTGCTAGGGCAGTCCCCGAGACAGAACAATACACAGATACGCAGTATTTT. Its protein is CSARAVPETEQYTDTQYF.

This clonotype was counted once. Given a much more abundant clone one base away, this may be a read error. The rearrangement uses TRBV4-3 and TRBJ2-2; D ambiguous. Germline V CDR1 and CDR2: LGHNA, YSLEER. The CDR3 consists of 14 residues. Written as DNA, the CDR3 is TGCGCCGGCAGCCAAGCCCAGAACACCGGGGAGCTGTTTTTT. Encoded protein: CAGSQAQNTGELFF.